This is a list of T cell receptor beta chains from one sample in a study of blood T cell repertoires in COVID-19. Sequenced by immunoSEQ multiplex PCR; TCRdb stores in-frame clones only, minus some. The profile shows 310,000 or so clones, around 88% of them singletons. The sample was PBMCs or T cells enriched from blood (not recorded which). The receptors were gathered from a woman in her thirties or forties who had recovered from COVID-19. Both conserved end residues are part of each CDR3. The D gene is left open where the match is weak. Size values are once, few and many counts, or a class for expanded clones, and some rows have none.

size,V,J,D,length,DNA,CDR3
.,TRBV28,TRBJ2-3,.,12,TGTGCCAGCACCACGAGCACCCGGACGCAGTATTTT,CASTTSTRTQYF
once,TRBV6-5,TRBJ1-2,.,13,TGTGCCAGCATTTTGATGCGAGACTATGGCTACACCTTC,CASILMRDYGYTF
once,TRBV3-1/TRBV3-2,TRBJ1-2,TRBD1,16,TGTGCCAGCAGCCGCCCCGGAGGACAGGGAGTATTGGGCTACACCTTC,CASSRPGGQGVLGYTF
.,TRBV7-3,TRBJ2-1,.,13,TGTGCCAGCAGCTTCAGAGGCGGTGGTGAGCAGTTCTTC,CASSFRGGGEQFF
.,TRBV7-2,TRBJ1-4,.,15,TGTGCCAGCAGCACCCAAACAGGGAAGGGTGAAAAACTGTTTTTT,CASSTQTGKGEKLFF
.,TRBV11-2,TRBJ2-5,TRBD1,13,TGTGCCAGCAGCTTTACAGGGGAACAGACCCAGTACTTC,CASSFTGEQTQYF
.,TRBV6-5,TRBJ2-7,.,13,TGTGCCAGCAGAAATGAGGATTCCTACGAGCAGTACTTC,CASRNEDSYEQYF
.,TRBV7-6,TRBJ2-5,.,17,TGTGCCAGCAGCTTAACACTCCCAGGGGGTGGGAGGGAGACCCAGTACTTC,CASSLTLPGGGRETQYF
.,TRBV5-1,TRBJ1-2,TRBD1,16,TGCGCCAGCAGCTTGGCGGGAGACAGGGGAGTCGATGGCTACACCTTC,CASSLAGDRGVDGYTF
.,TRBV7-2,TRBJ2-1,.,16,TGTGCCAGCAGCTTAAGGGGCGTAGGGACCTACAATGAGCAGTTCTTC,CASSLRGVGTYNEQFF
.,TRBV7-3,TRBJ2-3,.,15,TGTGCCAGCAGCTTAGAGGGGGGGCCCACAGATACGCAGTATTTT,CASSLEGGPTDTQYF
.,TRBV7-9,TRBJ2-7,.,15,TGTGCCAGCAGCCCAGGGAAAGGGGCTTACGACGAGCAGTACTTC,CASSPGKGAYDEQYF
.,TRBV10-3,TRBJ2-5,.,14,TGTGCCATCAGGGGTTCTGACAGCCAAGAGACCCAGTACTTC,CAIRGSDSQETQYF
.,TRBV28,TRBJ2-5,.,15,TGTGCCAGCAGTCAAGTAACAGGATTTAAGGAGACCCAGTACTTC,CASSQVTGFKETQYF
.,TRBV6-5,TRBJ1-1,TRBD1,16,TGTGCCAGCAGTTACTCAATGGACAGGCGTAAATCTGAAGCTTTCTTT,CASSYSMDRRKSEAFF
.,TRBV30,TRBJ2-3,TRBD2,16,TGTGCCTGGAGTGACGGGACTAGCGGGAGCACAGATACGCAGTATTTT,CAWSDGTSGSTDTQYF
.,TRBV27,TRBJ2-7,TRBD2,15,TGTGCCAGCAGTTTAACTAGCGGGGTCTCCTACGAGCAGTACTTC,CASSLTSGVSYEQYF
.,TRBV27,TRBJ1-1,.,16,TGTGCCAGCAGTTCGTTACGGACGGCGGGGAACACTGAAGCTTTCTTT,CASSSLRTAGNTEAFF
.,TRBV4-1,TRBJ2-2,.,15,TGCGCCAGCAGCCAGATAGCAGCTCTCACCGGGGAGCTGTTTTTT,CASSQIAALTGELFF
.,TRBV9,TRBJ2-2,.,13,TGTGCCAGCAGCTTCCAAGGCCGTCCGGGGCTGTTTTTT,CASSFQGRPGLFF
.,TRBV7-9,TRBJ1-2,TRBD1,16,TGTGCCAGCAGCTTGACAGGGGCAGGCCCTAACTATGGCTACACCTTC,CASSLTGAGPNYGYTF
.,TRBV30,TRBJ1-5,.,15,TGTGCCTGGAGTGGGGGGTTCGGGAGGGATCAGCCCCAGCATTTT,CAWSGGFGRDQPQHF
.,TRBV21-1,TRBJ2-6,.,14,TGTGCCAGCAAGCAGGGCTCTGGGGCCAACGTCCTGACTTTC,CASKQGSGANVLTF
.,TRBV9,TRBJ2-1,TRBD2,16,TGTGCCAGCAGCGTAGCCATCGGGAGGGCTGCCAATGAGCAGTTCTTC,CASSVAIGRAANEQFF
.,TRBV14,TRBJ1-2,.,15,TGTGCCAGCAGCCAAGATGGGCAGGGCCCCTATGGCTACACCTTC,CASSQDGQGPYGYTF
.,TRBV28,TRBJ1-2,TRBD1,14,TGTGCCAGCAGCCCAACAGGGGGGAACTATGGCTACACCTTC,CASSPTGGNYGYTF
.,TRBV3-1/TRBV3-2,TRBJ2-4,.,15,TGTGCCAGCAGCCAGCGACTACAAGCCAAAAACATTCAGTACTTC,CASSQRLQAKNIQYF
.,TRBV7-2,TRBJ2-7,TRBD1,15,TGTGCCAGCAGAGCCCAGACAGGGGGTTCCTACGAGCAGTACTTC,CASRAQTGGSYEQYF
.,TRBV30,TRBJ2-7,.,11,TGTGCCTGGAGCGGGGCGGGGGAGCAGTACTTC,CAWSGAGEQYF
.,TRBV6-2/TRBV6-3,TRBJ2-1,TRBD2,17,TGTGCCAGCAGTTACTCAGCGGGAGGGTCATCTATCGATGAGCAGTTCTTC,CASSYSAGGSSIDEQFF
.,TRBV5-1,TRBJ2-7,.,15,TGCGCCAGCAGCTTGGAATCTAGCAGCTCCTACGAGCAGTACTTC,CASSLESSSSYEQYF
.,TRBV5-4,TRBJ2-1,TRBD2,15,TGTGCCAGCAGTCCTAAAGCGGGATGGGGCAATGAGCAGTTCTTC,CASSPKAGWGNEQFF
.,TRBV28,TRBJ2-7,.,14,TGTGCCAGCGTCTCCGGGACAACAACGGGAGAGCAGTACTTC,CASVSGTTTGEQYF
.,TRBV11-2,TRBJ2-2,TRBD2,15,TGTGCCAGCAGCCCCGGGGGGGTGTTGGCCGGGGAGCTGTTTTTT,CASSPGGVLAGELFF
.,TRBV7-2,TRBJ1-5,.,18,TGTGCCAGCAGCTTAGGCCCCCTCGGGGGGAATAGCAATCAGCCCCAGCATTTT,CASSLGPLGGNSNQPQHF
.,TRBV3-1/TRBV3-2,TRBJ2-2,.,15,TGTGCCAGCAGCCGCGGGCCGGGCGGCACCGGGGAGCTGTTTTTT,CASSRGPGGTGELFF
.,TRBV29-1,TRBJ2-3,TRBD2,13,TGCAGCGTCATTAGCGGGAGCACAGATACGCAGTATTTT,CSVISGSTDTQYF
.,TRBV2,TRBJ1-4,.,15,TGTGCCAGCAGTGCGGGAGGTGCGGGGAATGAAAAACTGTTTTTT,CASSAGGAGNEKLFF
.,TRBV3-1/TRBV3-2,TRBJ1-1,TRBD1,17,TGTGCCAGCAGCCAATGGCAGGGGGCTAACATAAACACTGAAGCTTTCTTT,CASSQWQGANINTEAFF
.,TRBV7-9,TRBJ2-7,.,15,TGTGCCAGCAGCTCTGTCCAGTCCTTCATTTACGAGCAGTACTTC,CASSSVQSFIYEQYF
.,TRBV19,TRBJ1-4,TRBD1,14,TGTGCCAGTAGAGACAGGGGGCGCGTTGAAAAACTGTTTTTT,CASRDRGRVEKLFF
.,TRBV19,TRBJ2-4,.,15,TGTGCCAGTAGTATAGGATTAGGACAGAAAAACATTCAGTACTTC,CASSIGLGQKNIQYF
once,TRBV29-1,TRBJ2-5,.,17,TGCAGCGTCAACTCGCAGGCTAGCCCATTATCCCAAGAGACCCAGTACTTC,CSVNSQASPLSQETQYF
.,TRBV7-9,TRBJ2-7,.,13,TGTGCCAGCAGCTTAAACCGGGGTTACGAGCAGTACTTC,CASSLNRGYEQYF
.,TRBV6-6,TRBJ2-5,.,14,TGTGCCAGCAGTTACTCGGGGGCTCAAGAGACCCAGTACTTC,CASSYSGAQETQYF
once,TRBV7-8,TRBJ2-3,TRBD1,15,TGTGCCAGCAGCCCTGGGACAGTAAATACAGATACGCAGTATTTT,CASSPGTVNTDTQYF
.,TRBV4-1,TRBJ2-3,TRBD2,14,TGCGCCAGCAGCCAGGGACTATCATCAGATACGCAGTATTTT,CASSQGLSSDTQYF